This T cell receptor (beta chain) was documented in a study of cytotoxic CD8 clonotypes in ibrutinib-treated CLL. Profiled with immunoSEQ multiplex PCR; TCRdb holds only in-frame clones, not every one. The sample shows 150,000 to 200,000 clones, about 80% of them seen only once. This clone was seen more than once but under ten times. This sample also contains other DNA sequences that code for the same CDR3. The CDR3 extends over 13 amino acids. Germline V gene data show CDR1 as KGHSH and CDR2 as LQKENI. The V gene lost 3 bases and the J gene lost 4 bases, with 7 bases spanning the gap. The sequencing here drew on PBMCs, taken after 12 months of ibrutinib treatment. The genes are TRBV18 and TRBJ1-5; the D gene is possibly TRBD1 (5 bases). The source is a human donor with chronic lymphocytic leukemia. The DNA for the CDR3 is TGTGCCAGCTCACCGGGGGGAAATCAGCCCCAGCATTTT. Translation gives CASSPGGNQPQHF.